These 5 T cell receptor beta chains were all obtained from the same sample, sequenced in a study of tumor and adjacent non-tumor tissue in lung cancer. A modified ARM-PCR protocol with three rounds of nested PCR amplified TCRbeta. One entry per CDR3 protein, called by TCRdb with MiXCR from the multiplex PCR reads. The sample lists 75,000 to 95,000 distinct CDR3 sequences, about 67% occurring once. The template was RNA from unsorted bulk tissue. Sequences were obtained from lung tumor tissue. These receptors all come from a man in his 60s with non-small cell lung cancer.

Turning to this clonotype: At one end the junction does not follow the germline gene, possibly because of a read error. V gene TRBV11-1 combines with J gene TRBJ2-1; 8 positions agree with TRBD1. The CDR3 is 15 residues long. The V gene's germline CDR1 is SGHAT and CDR2 FQDESV (reference sequence). The CDR3 reads CTSGSRTGSYNEQFF. Written as DNA, the CDR3 is TGTACCAGTGGCTCCCGGACAGGGTCCTACAATGAGCAGTTCTTC.

The chain couples TRBV11-1 to TRBJ1-2; D might be TRBD1 (5 bases). The CDR3 covers 14 residues. The germline gives CDR1 SGHAT, CDR2 FQDESV (reference sequence). Trimming left V 1 base short and J 4 bases short, with 10 bases between. The CDR3 DNA sequence: TGTGCCAGCAGCTTAGAACGACAGACCTATGGCTACACCTTC. It yields the protein CASSLERQTYGYTF.

Comments on this clonotype: This CDR3 is missing its conserved last phenylalanine or tryptophan, likely due to a read error. The DNA is left out, because the CDR3 cannot be placed on it with certainty; the CDR3 is given as TCRdb lists it. The rearrangement uses TRBV11-2 and TRBJ1-1. With termini counted, the CDR3 has 12 amino acids. Per germline, CDR1 SGHAT and CDR2 FQNNGV. CDR3 in amino acids: CVSSRSSTEAFS.

In the case of this clonotype: The DNA is left out, because the CDR3 cannot be placed on it with certainty; the CDR3 is given as TCRdb lists it. This chain links TRBV6-2 or TRBV6-3 with TRBJ2-2; whether TRBD1, the table's D call, matches the DNA was not checked. The CDR3 is 18 residues long, counting both termini. The V gene's germline CDR1 is MNHEY and CDR2 SVGEGT. The CDR3 sequence is CASSPPPGTGFGAGELFF.

Of note for this clonotype: At one of its ends the junction is not consistent with the germline gene, which may arise from a read error. The V and J genes are TRBV7-8 and TRBJ2-7; D remains ambiguous. The CDR3 runs 15 residues. Germline CDR1 and CDR2: SGHVS and FQNEAQ. CDR3 nucleotides: TGTACCAGCAGCTTAGCCGTCGGAACCATCTACGAGCAGTACTTC. Its protein product is CTSSLAVGTIYEQYF.